This TCR beta chain comes out of a study of blood T cell repertoires in COVID-19. The V and J ends lost 2 bases and 4 bases respectively, with 9 bases between them. Germline CDR1 is SGHDT and CDR2 is YYEEEE. The CDR3 is made up of 13 amino acids. Sequencing used immunoSEQ multiplex PCR; TCRdb keeps in-frame clones, though not all of them. Here the sample spans around 70,000 clones, around 90% being singletons. This clone is a singleton in its sample. The source material was peripheral blood. The TCR was taken from a woman older than 75 with active or convalescent COVID-19. The rearrangement links TRBV5-6 to TRBJ1-2; D unresolved. DNA of the CDR3: TGTGCCAGCAGCTTAACAGAGGGCTATGGCTACACCTTC. Protein product: CASSLTEGYGYTF.